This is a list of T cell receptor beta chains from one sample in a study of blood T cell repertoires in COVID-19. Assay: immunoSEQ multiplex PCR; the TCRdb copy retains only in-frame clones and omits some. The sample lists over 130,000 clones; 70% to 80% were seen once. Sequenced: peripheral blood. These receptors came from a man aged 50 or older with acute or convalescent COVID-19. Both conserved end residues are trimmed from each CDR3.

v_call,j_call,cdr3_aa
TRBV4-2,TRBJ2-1,ASSQDRASDEQF
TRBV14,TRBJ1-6,ASSPRQGHSPLH
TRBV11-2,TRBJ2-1,ASSIQNEQF
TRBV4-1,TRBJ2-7,ASSQVPGAYEQY
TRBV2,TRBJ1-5,ASMGRLGPQH
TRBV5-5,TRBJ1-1,ASSAQGANTEAF
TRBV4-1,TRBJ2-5,ASSQDPGTGRETQY
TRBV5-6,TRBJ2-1,ASTDTSGGLTEQF
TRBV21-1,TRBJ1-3,ASGFRDSYSGNTIY
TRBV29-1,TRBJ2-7,SGSGGGSYEQY
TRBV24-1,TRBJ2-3,ATSSTQGGSYTDTQY